One and the same sample provided the 6 T cell receptor beta chains below, sequenced in a study of PD-1 blockade in mismatch repair-deficient tumors (dated by TCRdb to 2017 to 2019). The library was obtained by the immunoSEQ multiplex PCR assay. The table comes from immuneACCESS by way of TCRdb, which keeps in-frame sequences with V and J called. Part of the clones is missing from these tables; in studies checked, under half for an unresolved V gene and the rest for unknown reasons. The sample includes about 68,000 clones, with more than 75% observed a single time. Clones ranked in the top ten supply 4.5% to 7% of the sample. The sequences come from peripheral blood, collected 2 weeks after starting pembrolizumab. The receptors here all came from an adult with mismatch repair-deficient cancer.

This chain uses TRBV30 with TRBJ1-1; D is ambiguous. V lost 5 bases to trimming and J lost 1 base, with 8 bases between them. The CDR3 consists of 12 residues. Looked up from germline, CDR1 is GTSNPN and CDR2 is SVGIG (reference sequence). The CDR3 loop reads CAWVPGNTEAFF. For the CDR3, the DNA is TGTGCCTGGGTCCCGGGGAACACTGAAGCTTTCTTT.

The rearrangement links TRBV11-1 to TRBJ1-2; D uncertain. This CDR3 spans 15 amino acids. Per the germline V gene, CDR1 is SGHAT and CDR2 is FQDESV (reference sequence). The V end lost 2 bases, the J end lost 0 bases, and 10 bases lay between the germline ends. In DNA form, the CDR3 reads TGTGCCAGCAGCTTATACACCTCTGCTAACTATGGCTACACCTTC. Its protein is CASSLYTSANYGYTF.

The J gene is TRBJ2-1, the V gene TRBV18; 10 bases align to TRBD2. The V and J ends lost 8 bases and 0 bases, in that order; junction bases with no gene match: 13. Looked up from germline, CDR1 is KGHSH and CDR2 is LQKENI. The CDR3 is 18 amino acids. The CDR3 here is CASRSPGTSASSYNEQFF. CDR3 DNA sequence: TGTGCCAGCCGAAGTCCCGGGACTAGCGCGAGCTCCTACAATGAGCAGTTCTTC.

Notes on this clone: Other DNA sequences from this sample encode an identical CDR3 as well. This chain uses TRBV10-2 with TRBJ2-1, with 11 bases fitting TRBD2. The CDR3 spans 15 residues. Germline trimming cut 0 bases from V and 7 bases from J; bases unmatched to any gene: 2. Germline V gene sequence: CDR1 WSHSY, CDR2 SAAADI. CDR3 amino acids: CASSESLAGGNEQFF. The CDR3 DNA sequence: TGCGCCAGCAGTGAGTCGTTAGCGGGAGGGAATGAGCAGTTCTTC.

The CDR3 region is CAISETGLAEKLFF. DNA of the CDR3: TGTGCCATCAGTGAGACAGGGTTGGCTGAAAAACTGTTTTTT. V usage is TRBV10-3 and J usage is TRBJ1-4; D possibly corresponds to TRBD1 (6 bases). V was shortened by 2 bases and J by 7 bases, with 11 bases between the two germline ends. This CDR3 region has 14 residues. Germline CDR1 reads ENHRY; CDR2 reads SYGVKD.

CDR3 coding DNA: TGTGCCAGCAGCCTGACTAGCGGGACGTACAATGAGCAGTTCTTC. Protein sequence: CASSLTSGTYNEQFF. The chain couples TRBV7-9 to TRBJ2-1; 11 bases map to TRBD2. V lost 5 bases to trimming and J lost 4 bases; unmatched junction nucleotides: 4. The CDR3 covers 15 residues. Germline assignment: CDR1 SEHNR and CDR2 FQNEAQ (reference sequence).